This TCR beta chain was captured in a study of blood T cell repertoires in COVID-19. Study information: T cells, B-cell-depleted T cells, or PBMCs supplied cDNA or gDNA.

CDR1 is MNHEY, CDR2 SMNVEV, per germline (reference sequence). The CDR3 is 15 amino acids. V shed 6 bases and J 2 bases; nucleotides not matched to a gene: 3. The protocol was immunoSEQ multiplex PCR, while the TCRdb copy is restricted to in-frame clones and leaves out a portion. The table includes some 39,000 clones, 65% to 90% detected once. Sequencing was done on a sample of peripheral blood. The receptor comes from a man in his forties with active COVID-19. V gene TRBV27 combines with J gene TRBJ2-1, with 11 bases fitting TRBD2. Here the CDR3 DNA reads TGTGCCAGCAGCTTAGCGGGAGGGCCCTACAATGAGCAGTTCTTC. Its protein is CASSLAGGPYNEQFF.